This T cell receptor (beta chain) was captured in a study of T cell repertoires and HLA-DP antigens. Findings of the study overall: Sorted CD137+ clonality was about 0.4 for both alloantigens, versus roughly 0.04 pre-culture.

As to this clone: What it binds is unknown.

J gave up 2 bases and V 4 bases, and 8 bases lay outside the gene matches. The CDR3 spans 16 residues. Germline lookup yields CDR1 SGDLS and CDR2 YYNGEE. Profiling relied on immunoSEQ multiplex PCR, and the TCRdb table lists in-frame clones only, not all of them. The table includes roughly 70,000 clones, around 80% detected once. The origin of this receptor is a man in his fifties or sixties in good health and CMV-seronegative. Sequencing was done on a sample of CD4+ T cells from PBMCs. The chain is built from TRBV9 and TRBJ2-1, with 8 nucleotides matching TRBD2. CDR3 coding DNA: TGTGCCAGCAGCCCGCGACTAGCGCCGACCTACAATGAGCAGTTCTTC. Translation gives CASSPRLAPTYNEQFF.